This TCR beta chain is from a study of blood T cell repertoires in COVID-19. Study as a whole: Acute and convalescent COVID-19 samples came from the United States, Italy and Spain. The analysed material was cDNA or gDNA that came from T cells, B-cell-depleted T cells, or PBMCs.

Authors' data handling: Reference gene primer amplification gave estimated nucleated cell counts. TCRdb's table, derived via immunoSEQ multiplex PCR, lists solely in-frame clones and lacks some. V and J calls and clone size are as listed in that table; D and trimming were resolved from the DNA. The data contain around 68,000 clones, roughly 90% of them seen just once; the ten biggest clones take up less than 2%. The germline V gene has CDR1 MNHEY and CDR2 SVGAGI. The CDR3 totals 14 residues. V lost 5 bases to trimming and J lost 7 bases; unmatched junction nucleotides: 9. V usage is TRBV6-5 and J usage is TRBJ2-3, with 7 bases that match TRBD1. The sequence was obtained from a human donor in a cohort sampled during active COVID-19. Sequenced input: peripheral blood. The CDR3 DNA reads TGTGCCAGCAGTCGAACTACAGGGGAACATACGCAGTATTTT. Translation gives CASSRTTGEHTQYF.